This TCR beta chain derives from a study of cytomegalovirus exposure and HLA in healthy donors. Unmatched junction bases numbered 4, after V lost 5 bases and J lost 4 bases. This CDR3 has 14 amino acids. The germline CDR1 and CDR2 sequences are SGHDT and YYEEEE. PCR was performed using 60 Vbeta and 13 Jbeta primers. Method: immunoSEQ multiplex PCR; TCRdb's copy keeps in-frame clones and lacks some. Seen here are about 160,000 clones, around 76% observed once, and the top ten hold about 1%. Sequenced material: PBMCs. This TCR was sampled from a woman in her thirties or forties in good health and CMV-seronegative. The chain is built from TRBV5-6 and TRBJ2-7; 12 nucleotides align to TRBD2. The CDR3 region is CASRLTSGSYEQYF. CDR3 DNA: TGTGCCAGCAGGCTGACTAGCGGGAGTTACGAGCAGTACTTC.